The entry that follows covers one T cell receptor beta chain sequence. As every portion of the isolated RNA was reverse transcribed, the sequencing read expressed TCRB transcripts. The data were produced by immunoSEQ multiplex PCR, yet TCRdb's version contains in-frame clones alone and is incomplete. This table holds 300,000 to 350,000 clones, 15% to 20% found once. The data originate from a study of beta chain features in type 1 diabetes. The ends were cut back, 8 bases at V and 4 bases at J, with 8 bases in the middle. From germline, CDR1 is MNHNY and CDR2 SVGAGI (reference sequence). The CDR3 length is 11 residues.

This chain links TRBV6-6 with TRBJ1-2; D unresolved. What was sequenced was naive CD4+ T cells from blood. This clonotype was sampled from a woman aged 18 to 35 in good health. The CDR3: CASGQVYGYTF. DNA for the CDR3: TGTGCCAGCGGGCAGGTCTATGGCTACACCTTC.